This entry describes one T cell receptor (beta chain). Its antigen remains unidentified. From germline, CDR1 is ENHRY and CDR2 SYGVKD. CDR3 length: 15 amino acids. Between the trimmed V and J ends, which lost 7 bases and 2 bases, there was a span of 15 bases. This sample was included in a study of OX40 agonist ivuxolimab in advanced cancers. Notes on the study in general: At doses 0.1 to 3.0 mg/kg, CD4+ and CD8+ clones expanded.

TCRdb keeps only in-frame clones here, not all; method: immunoSEQ multiplex PCR. In the table there are around 41,000 clones, roughly 91% of which are singletons. The sample here was CD4+ or CD8+ T cells sorted from blood, taken in a trial of the OX40 agonist ivuxolimab. The chain uses TRBV10-3 and TRBJ2-1; possible D gene TRBD2, 5 bases. This TCR came from an adult with an advanced solid tumor such as melanoma, head and neck, liver or kidney cancer. CDR3 in DNA: TGTGCCATCATGACGGGAAAAGGAACCTACAATGAGCAGTTCTTC. Translating it yields CAIMTGKGTYNEQFF.